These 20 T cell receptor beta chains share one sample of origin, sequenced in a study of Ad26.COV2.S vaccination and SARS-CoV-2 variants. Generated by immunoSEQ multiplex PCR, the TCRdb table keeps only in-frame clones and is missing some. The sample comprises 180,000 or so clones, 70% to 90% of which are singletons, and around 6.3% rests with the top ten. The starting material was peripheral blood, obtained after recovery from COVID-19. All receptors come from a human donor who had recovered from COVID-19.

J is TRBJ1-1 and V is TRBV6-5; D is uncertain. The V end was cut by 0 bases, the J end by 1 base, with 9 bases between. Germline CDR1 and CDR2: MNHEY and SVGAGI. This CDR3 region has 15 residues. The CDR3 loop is CASSYSVLGNTEAFF. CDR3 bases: TGTGCCAGCAGTTACTCGGTCCTTGGGAACACTGAAGCTTTCTTT.

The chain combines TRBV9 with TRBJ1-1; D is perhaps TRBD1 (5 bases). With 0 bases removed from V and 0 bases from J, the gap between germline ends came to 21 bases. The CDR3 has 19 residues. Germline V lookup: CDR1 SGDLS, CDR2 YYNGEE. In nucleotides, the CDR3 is TGTGCCAGCAGCGTAGAAAGGGGACCAGCATATTCCATGAACACTGAAGCTTTCTTT. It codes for CASSVERGPAYSMNTEAFF.

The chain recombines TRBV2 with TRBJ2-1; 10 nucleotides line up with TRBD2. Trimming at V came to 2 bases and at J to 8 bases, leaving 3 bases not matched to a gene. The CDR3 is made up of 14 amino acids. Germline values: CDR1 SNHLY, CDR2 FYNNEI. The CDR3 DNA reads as TGTGCCAGCAGTGAACTAGCGGGGGCTGATGAGCAGTTCTTC. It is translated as CASSELAGADEQFF.

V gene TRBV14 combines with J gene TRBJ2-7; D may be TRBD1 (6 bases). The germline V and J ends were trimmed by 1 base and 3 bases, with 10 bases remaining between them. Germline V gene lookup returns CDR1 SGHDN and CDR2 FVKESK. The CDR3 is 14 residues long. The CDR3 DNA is TGTGCCAGCAGCCAAGTGGGGGCCCTCTACGAGCAGTACTTC. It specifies CASSQVGALYEQYF. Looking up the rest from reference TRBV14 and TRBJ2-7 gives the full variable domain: EAGVTQFPSHSVIEKGQTVTLRCDPISGHDNLYWYRRVMGKEIKFLLHFVKESKQDESGMPNNRFLAERTGGTYSTLKVQPAELEDSGVYFCASSQVGALYEQYFGPGTRLTVT.

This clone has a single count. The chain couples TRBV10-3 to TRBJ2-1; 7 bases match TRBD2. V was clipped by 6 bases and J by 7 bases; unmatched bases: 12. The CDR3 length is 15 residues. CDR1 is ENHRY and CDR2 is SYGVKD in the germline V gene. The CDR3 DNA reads TGTGCCATCAGCGTACTGCGGGAGATCGGGAATGAGCAGTTCTTC. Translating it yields CAISVLREIGNEQFF.

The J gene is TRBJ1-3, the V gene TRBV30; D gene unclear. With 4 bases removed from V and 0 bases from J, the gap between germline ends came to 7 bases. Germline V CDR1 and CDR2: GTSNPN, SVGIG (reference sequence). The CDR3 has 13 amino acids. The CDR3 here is CAWKHSSGNTIYF. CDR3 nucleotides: TGTGCCTGGAAGCACAGCTCTGGAAACACCATATATTTT.

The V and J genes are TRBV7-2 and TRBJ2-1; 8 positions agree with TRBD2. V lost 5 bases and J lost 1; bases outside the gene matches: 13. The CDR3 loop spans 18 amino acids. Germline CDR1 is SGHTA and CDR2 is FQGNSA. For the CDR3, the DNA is TGTGCCAGCAGCCGTCGGTCGGGGGGGACCGCATCCTACAATGAGCAGTTCTTC. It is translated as CASSRRSGGTASYNEQFF.

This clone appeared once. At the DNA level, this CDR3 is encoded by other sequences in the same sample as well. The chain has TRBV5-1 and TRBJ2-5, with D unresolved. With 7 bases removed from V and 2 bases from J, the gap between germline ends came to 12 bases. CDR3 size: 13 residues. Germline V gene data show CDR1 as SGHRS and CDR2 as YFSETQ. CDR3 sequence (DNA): TGCGCCAGCTCAAGCGAGCCTCAAGAGACCCAGTACTTC. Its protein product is CASSSEPQETQYF.

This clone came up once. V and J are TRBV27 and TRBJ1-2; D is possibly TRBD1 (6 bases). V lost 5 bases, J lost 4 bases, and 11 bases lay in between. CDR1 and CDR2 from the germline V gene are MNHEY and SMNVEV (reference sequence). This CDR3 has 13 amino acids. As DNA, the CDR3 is TGTGCCAGCAGTCCCGGACAGTCCTATGGCTACACCTTC. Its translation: CASSPGQSYGYTF.

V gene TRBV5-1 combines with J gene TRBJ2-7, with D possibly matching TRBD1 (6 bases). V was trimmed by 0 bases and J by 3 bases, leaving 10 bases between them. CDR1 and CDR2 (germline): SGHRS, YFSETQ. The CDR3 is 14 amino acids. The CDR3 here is CASSLETGNYEQYF. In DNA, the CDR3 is TGCGCCAGCAGCTTGGAAACAGGGAACTACGAGCAGTACTTC.

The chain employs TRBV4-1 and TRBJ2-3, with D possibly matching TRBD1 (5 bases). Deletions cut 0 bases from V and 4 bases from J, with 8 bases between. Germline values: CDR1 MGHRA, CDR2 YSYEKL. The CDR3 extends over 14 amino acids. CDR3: CASSQDQTADTQYF. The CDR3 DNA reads TGCGCCAGCAGCCAAGATCAGACAGCAGATACGCAGTATTTT.

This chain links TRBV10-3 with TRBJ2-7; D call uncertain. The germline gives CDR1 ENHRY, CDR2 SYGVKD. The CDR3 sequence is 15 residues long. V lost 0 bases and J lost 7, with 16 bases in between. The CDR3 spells CAISESPWGSGEQYF. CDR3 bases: TGTGCCATCAGTGAGTCCCCATGGGGTTCAGGTGAGCAGTACTTC.

In nucleotides, the CDR3 is TGTGCCAGCAGCCAAGATGGTGAGGGTTATAATTCACCCCTCCACTTT. This translates into CASSQDGEGYNSPLHF. The rearrangement uses TRBV3-1 (or the pseudogene TRBV3-2) and TRBJ1-6; no definite D call. There are 16 residues in the CDR3. V was clipped by 0 bases and J by 4 bases, with 10 bases between them. From germline, CDR1 is LGHDT and CDR2 YNNKEL (reference sequence).

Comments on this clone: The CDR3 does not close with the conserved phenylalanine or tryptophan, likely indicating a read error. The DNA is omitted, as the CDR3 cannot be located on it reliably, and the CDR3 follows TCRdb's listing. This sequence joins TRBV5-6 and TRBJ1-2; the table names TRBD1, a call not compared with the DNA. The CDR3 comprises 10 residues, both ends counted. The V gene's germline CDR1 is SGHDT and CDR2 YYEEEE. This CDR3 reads CASSLDRWHA.

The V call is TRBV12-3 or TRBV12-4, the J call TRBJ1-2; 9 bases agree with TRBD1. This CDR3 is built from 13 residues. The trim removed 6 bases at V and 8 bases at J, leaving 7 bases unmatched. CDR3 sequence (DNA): TGTGCCAGCAGCCCCGACAGGGGGGGAGGCTACACCTTC. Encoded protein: CASSPDRGGGYTF.

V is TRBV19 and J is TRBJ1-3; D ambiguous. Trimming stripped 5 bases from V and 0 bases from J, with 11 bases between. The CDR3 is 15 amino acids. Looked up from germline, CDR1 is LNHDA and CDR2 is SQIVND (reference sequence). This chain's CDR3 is CASSPTGGSGNTIYF. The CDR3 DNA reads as TGTGCCAGTAGTCCCACGGGTGGCTCTGGAAACACCATATATTTT.

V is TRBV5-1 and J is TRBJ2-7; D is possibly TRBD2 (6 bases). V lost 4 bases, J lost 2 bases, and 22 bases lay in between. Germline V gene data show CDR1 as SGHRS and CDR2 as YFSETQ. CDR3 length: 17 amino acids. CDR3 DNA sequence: TGCGCCAGCAGCCCCCGGGTAGCGGATACCAAAACCTACGAGCAGTACTTC. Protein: CASSPRVADTKTYEQYF.

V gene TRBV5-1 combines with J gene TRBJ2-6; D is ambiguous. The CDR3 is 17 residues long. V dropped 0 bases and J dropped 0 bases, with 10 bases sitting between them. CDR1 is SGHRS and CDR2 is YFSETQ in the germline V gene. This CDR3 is CASSLEYKISGANVLTF. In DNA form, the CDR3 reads TGCGCCAGCAGCTTGGAGTACAAAATCTCTGGGGCCAACGTCCTGACTTTC.

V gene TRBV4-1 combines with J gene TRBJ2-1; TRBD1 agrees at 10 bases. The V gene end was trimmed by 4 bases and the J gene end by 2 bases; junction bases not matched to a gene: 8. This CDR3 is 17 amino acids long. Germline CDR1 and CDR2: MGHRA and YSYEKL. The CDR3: CASSRGQGIGAYNEQFF. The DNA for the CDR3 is TGCGCCAGCAGCCGGGGACAGGGGATAGGGGCCTACAATGAGCAGTTCTTC.

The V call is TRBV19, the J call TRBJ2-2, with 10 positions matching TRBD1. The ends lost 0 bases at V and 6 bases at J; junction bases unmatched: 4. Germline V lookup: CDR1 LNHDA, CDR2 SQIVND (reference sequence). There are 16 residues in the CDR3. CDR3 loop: CASSIDGTGEAGELFF. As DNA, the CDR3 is TGTGCCAGTAGTATAGATGGGACAGGGGAGGCCGGGGAGCTGTTTTTT. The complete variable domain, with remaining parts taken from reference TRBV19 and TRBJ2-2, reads DGGITQSPKYLFRKEGQNVTLSCEQNLNHDAMYWYRQDPGQGLRLIYYSQIVNDFQKGDIAEGYSVSREKKESFPLTVTSAQKNPTAFYLCASSIDGTGEAGELFFGEGSRLTVL.